Reported below is one T cell receptor beta chain. Germline V gene lookup returns CDR1 MNHNS and CDR2 SASEGT. Unmatched junction bases numbered 10, after V lost 3 bases and J lost 0 bases. CDR3 size: 18 residues. This entry belongs to a study of cytomegalovirus exposure and HLA in healthy donors. The primer mix had 60 Vbeta and 13 Jbeta primers. Sequencing used immunoSEQ multiplex PCR; TCRdb keeps in-frame clones, though not all of them. Of 150,000 or so clones in the sample, roughly four fifths were seen once. This chain connects TRBV6-1 to TRBJ2-4; 8 nucleotides line up with TRBD1. The receptor was isolated from a man aged 30-40 years in good health and CMV-seropositive. Sequencing input: PBMCs. CDR3 sequence (DNA): TGTGCCAGCAGTGACGGTCGGACAGGGCGACTAGCCAAAAACATTCAGTACTTC. Its protein is CASSDGRTGRLAKNIQYF.